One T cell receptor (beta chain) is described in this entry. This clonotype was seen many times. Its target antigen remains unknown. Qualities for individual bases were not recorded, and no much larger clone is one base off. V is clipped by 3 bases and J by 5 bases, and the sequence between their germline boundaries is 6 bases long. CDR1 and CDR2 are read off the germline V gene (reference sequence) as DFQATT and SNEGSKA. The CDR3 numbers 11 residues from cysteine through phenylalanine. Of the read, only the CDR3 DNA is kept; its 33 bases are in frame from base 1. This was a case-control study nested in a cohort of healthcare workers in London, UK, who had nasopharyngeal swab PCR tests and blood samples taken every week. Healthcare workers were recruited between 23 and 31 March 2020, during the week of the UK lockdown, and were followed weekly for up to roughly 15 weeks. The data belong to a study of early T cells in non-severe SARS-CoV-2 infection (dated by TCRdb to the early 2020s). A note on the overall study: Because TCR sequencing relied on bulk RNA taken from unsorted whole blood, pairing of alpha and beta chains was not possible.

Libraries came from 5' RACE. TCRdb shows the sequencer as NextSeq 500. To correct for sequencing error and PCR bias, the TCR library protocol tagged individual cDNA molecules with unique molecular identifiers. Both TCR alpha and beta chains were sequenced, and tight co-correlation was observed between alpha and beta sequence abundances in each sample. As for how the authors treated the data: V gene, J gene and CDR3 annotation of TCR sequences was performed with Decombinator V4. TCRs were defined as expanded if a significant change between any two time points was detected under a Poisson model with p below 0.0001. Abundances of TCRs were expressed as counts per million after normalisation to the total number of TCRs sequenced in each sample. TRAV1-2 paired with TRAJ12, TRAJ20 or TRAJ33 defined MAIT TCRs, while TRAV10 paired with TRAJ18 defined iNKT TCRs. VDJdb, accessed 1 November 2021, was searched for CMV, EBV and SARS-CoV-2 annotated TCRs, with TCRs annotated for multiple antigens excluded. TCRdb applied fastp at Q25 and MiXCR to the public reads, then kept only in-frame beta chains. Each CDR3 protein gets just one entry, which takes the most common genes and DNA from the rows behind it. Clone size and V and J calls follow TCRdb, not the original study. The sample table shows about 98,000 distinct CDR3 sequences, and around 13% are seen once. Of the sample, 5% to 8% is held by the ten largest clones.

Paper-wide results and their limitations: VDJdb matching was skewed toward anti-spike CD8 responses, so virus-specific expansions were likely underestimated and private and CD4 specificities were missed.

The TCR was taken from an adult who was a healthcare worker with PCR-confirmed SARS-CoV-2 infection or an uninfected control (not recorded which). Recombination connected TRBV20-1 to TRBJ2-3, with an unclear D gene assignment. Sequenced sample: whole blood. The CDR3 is CSARGLDTQYF. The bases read TGCAGTGCTAGGGGCCTAGATACGCAGTATTTT.